This TCR beta chain was observed in a study of graft-versus-host responses after intestinal transplantation (dated by TCRdb to about 2021). Regarding the research as a whole: Recipients received multivisceral, liver-intestinal, or isolated intestinal transplants. Anti-thymocyte globulin induction was given to all recipients, followed by maintenance tacrolimus and steroids for approximately three years. After intestinal transplantation, graft-versus-host and host-versus-graft alloreactive T cell clones were followed in the graft, circulation and bone marrow using bulk TCR-beta CDR3 sequencing. Alloreactive clones were identified by sequencing pre-transplant mixed lymphocyte reaction products and comparing these products with unstimulated pre-transplant donor and recipient T cells. The cohort enrolled around 25 intestinal transplant recipients including one retransplant, and 3 patients lacking pretransplant specimens were excluded. Donor T cell macrochimerism was defined as a peak of at least 4% donor T cells among recipient peripheral blood mononuclear cells. Rather than going through the commercial service, samples from three later patients were sequenced in-house on an Illumina MiSeq and processed with MiXCR. Study-level results and caveats: Early after transplant, peak levels of circulating GvH clones were found to be associated with declines in HvG clones. Conclusions were limited by the relatively low number and heterogeneity of intestinal transplant patients. GvH clones were detected in recipient bone marrow, and some of these GvH clones were observed earlier in ileal mucosa or blood, consistent with an intestinal mucosal origin. High GvH to HvG T cell clonal ratios were observed in the allografts of patients with donor T cell macrochimerism.

To isolate intraepithelial and lamina propria lymphocytes from graft specimens, dithiothreitol, EDTA incubations and collagenase D digestion were used. Bulk TCR-beta sequencing was performed on serial intestinal graft biopsy specimens collected as late as 600 days after transplant. Libraries were constructed by the immunoSEQ multiplex PCR assay. High-throughput TCR-beta CDR3 sequencing of genomic DNA from most patients was performed by Adaptive Biotechnologies. The authors processed their data as follows. Adaptive's ImmunoSEQ software was the source of the TCR sequencing data for 15 to 20 patients, while a few other patients were processed with MiXCR and VDJtools. CDR3 nucleotide sequences shared between donor and recipient were removed because the origin of such sequences could not be assigned. Alloreactive clones required at least 2-fold expansion over unstimulated cells and minimum CFSE-low frequency of 0.002% (template counts) or 0.001% (read counts). A clone was considered mappable if detected in the sequenced pre-transplant spleen, lymph node, or MLR CFSE-low populations of the donor or recipient. The cumulative frequency of alloreactive clones was calculated as a percentage of all sequences, weighted by copy number. TCRdb re-hosts the immuneACCESS table, in-frame sequences only. Its copies lack some clones; in the studies checked, an unresolved V gene accounts for under half of them, and the cause for the rest is not known. The V and J calls and clone size are taken from that table; D and trimming were inferred from the DNA. The sample yields 60,000 to 75,000 clones; around 90% were counted once. Of the sample, less than 2% falls within the top ten clones.

With respect to this clone: Its antigen remains unidentified. No qualities accompany the bases; no much larger clone lies one base away.

The CDR3 runs 16 amino acids, cysteine and phenylalanine included. Of all the DNA, just the CDR3 is kept, 48 bases in frame from base 1. The germline V gene sets CDR1 to MGHDK and CDR2 to SYGVNS. V and J are trimmed by 4 bases and 10 bases, and the gene matches miss 10 bases of the junction. The material was ileum tissue, obtained less than 400 days after transplant. The chain couples TRBV25-1 to TRBJ2-1; 13 nucleotides in the junction match TRBD2. This TCR came from a human patient who received an intestinal transplant, so some T cells may come from the graft donor. The sequenced DNA is TGTGCCAGCAGTGCCCCCGGGACTAGCGGGGTCCGGGAGCAGTTCTTC. Translated, it gives CASSAPGTSGVREQFF. The full variable domain, completed from the reference TRBV25-1 and TRBJ2-1 proteins outside the CDR3, reads EADIYQTPRYLVIGTGKKITLECSQTMGHDKMYWYQQDPGMELHLIHYSYGVNSTEKGDLSSESTVSRIRTEHFPLTLESARPSHTSQYLCASSAPGTSGVREQFFGPGTRLTVL.